A single T cell receptor (beta chain) is shown here with its context. Assay used: immunoSEQ multiplex PCR; TCRdb lists only in-frame clones, some missing. The table includes about 2.4 million clones, more than 80% detected once. The data derive from a study of shared clonotypes between healthy human individuals. Trimming took off 2 bases at V and 3 bases at J, with 9 bases between the two ends. Germline lookup yields CDR1 MNHEY and CDR2 SVGAGI. The CDR3 is 14 residues long. This clonotype was obtained from a man between 18 and 29 years old in good health. The chain couples TRBV6-5 to TRBJ2-3; no firm D call. The sample taken for sequencing was naive CD4+ T cells sorted from blood. Subset in this sample: CD45RA+ positively selected. Here the CDR3 DNA reads TGTGCCAGCAGTTACATCGCCGGGACAGATACGCAGTATTTT. Encoded protein: CASSYIAGTDTQYF.